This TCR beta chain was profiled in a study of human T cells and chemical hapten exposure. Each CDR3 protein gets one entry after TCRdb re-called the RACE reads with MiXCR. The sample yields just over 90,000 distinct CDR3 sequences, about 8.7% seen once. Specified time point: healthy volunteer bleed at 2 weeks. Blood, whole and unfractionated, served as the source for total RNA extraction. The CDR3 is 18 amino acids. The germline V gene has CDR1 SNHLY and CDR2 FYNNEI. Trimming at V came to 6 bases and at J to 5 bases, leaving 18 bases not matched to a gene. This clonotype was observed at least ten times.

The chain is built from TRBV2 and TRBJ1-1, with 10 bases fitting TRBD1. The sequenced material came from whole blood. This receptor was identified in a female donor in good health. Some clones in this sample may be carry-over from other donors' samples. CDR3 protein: CASSLGSEFGTGETEAFF. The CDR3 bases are TGTGCCAGCAGCCTAGGGTCAGAATTCGGGACAGGGGAAACTGAAGCTTTCTTT.